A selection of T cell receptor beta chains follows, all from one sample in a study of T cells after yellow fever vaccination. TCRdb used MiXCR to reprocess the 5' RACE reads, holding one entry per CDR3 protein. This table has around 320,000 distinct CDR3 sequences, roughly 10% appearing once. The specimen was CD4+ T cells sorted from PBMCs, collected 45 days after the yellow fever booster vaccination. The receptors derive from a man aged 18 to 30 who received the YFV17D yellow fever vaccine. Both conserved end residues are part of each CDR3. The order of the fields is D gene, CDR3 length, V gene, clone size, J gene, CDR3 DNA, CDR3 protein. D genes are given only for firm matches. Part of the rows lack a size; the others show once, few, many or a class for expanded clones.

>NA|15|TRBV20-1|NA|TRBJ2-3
TGCAGTGCTACCCCAACGGGTTACTCCACAGATACGCAGTATTTT
CSATPTGYSTDTQYF
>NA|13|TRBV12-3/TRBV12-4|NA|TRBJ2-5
TGTGCCAGCAGTTTGGAAGGGATGGGGACCCAGTACTTC
CASSLEGMGTQYF
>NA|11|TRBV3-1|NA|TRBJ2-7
TGTGCCACGGGATCAGGGGACGAGCAGTACTTC
CATGSGDEQYF
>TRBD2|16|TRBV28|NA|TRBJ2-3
TGTGCCAGCAGTATCCAGGGACTAGCGGCATTAGATACGCAGTATTTT
CASSIQGLAALDTQYF
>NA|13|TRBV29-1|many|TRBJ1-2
TGCAGCGTTGGAATGACCCAGGGCTATGGCTACACCTTC
CSVGMTQGYGYTF
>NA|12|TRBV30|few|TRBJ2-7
TGTGCCTGGACCCGTGGAAGCTACGAGCAGTACTTC
CAWTRGSYEQYF
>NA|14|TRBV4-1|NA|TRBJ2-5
TGCGCCAGCAGCCAAAGGTCCCAGTTGGAGACCCAGTACTTC
CASSQRSQLETQYF
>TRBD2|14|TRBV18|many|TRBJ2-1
TGTGCCAGCTCACCACCCCGGGGGGTGAATGAGCAGTTCTTC
CASSPPRGVNEQFF
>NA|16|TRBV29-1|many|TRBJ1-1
TGCAGCGTTGCGCCGGGTTGGGGTATGCAGAACACTGAAGCTTTCTTT
CSVAPGWGMQNTEAFF
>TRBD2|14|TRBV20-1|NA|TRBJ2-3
TGCAGTGCTGGACTAGCGGGGATCACAGATACGCAGTATTTT
CSAGLAGITDTQYF
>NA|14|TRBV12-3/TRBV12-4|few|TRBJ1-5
TGTGCCAGCAGCCTCCGGGACTCTGATCCCCCCCAGCATTTT
CASSLRDSDPPQHF
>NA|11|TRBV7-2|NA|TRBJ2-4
TGTGCCAGCAGCTTAGCGGGGGGTCAGTACTTC
CASSLAGGQYF
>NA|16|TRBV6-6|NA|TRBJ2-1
TGTGCCAGCATTTTAAGGGGGACGGAGACTTACAATGAGCAGTTCTTC
CASILRGTETYNEQFF
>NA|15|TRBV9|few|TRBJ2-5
TGTGCCAGCAGCGTAGGACTGAGGCGGGAAGAGACCCAGTACTTC
CASSVGLRREETQYF
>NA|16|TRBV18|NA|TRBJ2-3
TGTGCCAGCTCACCCGAGGCCCCCGGGGGCACAGATACGCAGTATTTT
CASSPEAPGGTDTQYF
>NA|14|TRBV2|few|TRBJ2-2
TGTGCCAGCAGTGAAGATGGCGCTGCCGGGGAGCTGTTTTTT
CASSEDGAAGELFF
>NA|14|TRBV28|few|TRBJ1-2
TGTGCCAGCAGTCTAACAGGGCCGAACTATGGCTACACCTTC
CASSLTGPNYGYTF
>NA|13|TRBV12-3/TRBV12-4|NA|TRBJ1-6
TGTGCCAGCACACGGAAGGGGGATTCACCCCTCCACTTT
CASTRKGDSPLHF
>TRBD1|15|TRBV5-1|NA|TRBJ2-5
TGCGCCAGCAGCTTTACAGGGGACGTCCAAGAGACCCAGTACTTC
CASSFTGDVQETQYF
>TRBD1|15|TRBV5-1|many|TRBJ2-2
TGCGCCAGCAGCCCGGACAGGGGGAACACCGGGGAGCTGTTTTTT
CASSPDRGNTGELFF
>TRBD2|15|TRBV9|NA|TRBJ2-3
TGTGCCAGCAGCAGAGCGGGGGGGCCAACAGATACGCAGTATTTT
CASSRAGGPTDTQYF
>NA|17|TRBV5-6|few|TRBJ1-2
TGTGCCAGCAGCCAGACCAGAAGACAGTACGTTGCCTATGGCTACACCTTC
CASSQTRRQYVAYGYTF
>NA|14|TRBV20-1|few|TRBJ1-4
TGCAGTGCTACGTACAGGAACTCTAATGAAAAACTGTTTTTT
CSATYRNSNEKLFF
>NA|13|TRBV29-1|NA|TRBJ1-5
TGCAGCGTTCGGGACCGCCCCAATCAGCCCCAGCATTTT
CSVRDRPNQPQHF
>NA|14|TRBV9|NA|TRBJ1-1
TGTGCCAGCAGCGTGACAGGCTTTAACACTGAAGCTTTCTTT
CASSVTGFNTEAFF
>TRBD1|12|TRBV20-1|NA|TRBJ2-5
TGCAGTGGACAGGGCCCGAGGGAGACCCAGTACTTC
CSGQGPRETQYF
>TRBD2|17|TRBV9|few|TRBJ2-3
TGTGCCAGCAGCGTAACTGGAAGGGAGGGCGGCACAGATACGCAGTATTTT
CASSVTGREGGTDTQYF
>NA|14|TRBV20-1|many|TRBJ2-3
TGCAGTGCTAGACGAGGATTCGGCACAGATACGCAGTATTTT
CSARRGFGTDTQYF
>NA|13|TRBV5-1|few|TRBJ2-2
TGCGCCGGTGGGGAATTGGACACCGGGGAGCTGTTTTTT
CAGGELDTGELFF
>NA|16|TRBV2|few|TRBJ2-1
TGTGCCAGCAGTACAACCTCGGGACGAGGGGGGAATGAGCAGTTCTTC
CASSTTSGRGGNEQFF
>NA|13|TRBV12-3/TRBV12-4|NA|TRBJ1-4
TGTGCCAGCAGCCCGGACAGTTCGCGAAAACTGTTTTTT
CASSPDSSRKLFF
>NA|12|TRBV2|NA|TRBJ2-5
TGTGCCAGCAGTGCCCAGGGACAGACCCAGTACTTC
CASSAQGQTQYF
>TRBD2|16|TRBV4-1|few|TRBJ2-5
TGCGCCAGCAGCTCCCGACTAGCGGGGAGAAAAGAGACCCAGTACTTC
CASSSRLAGRKETQYF
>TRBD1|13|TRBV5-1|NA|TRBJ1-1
TGCGCCAGCGGGGGACAGTTGAACACTGAAGCTTTCTTT
CASGGQLNTEAFF
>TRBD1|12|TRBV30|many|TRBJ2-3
TGTGCCTGTCGGACAGGGACAGATACGCAGTATTTT
CACRTGTDTQYF
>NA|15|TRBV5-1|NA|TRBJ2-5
TGCGCCAGCAGCTTAGGGGGACACTTCCAAGAGACCCAGTACTTC
CASSLGGHFQETQYF
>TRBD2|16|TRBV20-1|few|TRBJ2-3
TGCAGTGCTCCCAGGACTAGCGGGGGGGTCCCAGATACGCAGTATTTT
CSAPRTSGGVPDTQYF